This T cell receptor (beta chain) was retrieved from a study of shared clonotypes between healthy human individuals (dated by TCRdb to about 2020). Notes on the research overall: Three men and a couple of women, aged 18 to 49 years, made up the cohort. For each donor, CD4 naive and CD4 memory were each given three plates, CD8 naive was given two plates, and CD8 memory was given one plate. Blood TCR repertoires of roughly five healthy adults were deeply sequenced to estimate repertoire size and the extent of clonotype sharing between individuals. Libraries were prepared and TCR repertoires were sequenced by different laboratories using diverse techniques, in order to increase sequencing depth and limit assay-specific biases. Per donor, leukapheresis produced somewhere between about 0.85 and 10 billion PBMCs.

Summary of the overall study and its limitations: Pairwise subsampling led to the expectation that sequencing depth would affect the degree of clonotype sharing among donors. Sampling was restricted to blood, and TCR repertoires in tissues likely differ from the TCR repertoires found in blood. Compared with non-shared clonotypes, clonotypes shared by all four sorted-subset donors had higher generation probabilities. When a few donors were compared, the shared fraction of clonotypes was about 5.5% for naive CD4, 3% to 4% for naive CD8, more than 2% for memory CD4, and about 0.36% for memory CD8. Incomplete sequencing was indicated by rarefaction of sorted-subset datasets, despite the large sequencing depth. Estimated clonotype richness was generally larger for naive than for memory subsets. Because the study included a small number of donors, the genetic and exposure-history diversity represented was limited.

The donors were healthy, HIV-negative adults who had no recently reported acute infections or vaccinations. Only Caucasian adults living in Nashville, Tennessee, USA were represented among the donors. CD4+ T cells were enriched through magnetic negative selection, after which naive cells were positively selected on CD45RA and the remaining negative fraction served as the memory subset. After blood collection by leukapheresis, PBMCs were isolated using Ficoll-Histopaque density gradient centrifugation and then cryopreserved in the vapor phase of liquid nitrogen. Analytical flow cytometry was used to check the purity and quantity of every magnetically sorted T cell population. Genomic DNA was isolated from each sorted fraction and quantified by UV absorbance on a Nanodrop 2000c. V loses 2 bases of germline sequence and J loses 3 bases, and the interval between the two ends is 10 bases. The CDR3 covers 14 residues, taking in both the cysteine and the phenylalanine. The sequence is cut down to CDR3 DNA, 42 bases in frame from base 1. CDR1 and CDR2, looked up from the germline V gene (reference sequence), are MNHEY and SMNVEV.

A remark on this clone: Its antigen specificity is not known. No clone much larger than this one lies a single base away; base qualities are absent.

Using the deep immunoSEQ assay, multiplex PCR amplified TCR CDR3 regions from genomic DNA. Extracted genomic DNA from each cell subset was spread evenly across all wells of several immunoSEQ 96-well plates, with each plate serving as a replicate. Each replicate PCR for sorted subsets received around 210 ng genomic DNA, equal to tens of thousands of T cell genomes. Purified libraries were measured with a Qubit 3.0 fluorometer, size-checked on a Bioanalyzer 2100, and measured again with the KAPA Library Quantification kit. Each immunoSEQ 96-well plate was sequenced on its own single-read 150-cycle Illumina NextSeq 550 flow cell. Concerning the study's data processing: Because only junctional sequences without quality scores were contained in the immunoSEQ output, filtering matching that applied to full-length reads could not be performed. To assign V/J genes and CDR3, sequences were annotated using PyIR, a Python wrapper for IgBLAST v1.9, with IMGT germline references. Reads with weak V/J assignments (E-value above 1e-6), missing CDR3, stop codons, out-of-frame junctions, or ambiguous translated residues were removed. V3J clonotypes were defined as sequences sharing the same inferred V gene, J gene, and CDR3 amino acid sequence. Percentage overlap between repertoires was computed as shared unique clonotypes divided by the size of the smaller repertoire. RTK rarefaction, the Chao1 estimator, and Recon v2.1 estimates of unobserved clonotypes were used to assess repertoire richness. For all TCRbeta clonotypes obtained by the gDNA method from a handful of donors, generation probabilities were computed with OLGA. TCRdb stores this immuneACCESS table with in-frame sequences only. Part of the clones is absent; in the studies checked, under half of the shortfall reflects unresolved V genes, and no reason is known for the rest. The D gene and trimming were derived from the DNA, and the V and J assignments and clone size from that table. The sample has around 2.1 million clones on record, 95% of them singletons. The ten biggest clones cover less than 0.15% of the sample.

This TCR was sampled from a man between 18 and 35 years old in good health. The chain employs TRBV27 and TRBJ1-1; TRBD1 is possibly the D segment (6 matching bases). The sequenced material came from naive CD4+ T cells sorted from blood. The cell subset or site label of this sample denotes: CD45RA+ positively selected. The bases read TGTGCCAGCAGTTTAGGGGGGCCCCACACTGAAGCTTTCTTT. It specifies CASSLGGPHTEAFF.